This entry features one T cell receptor (beta chain) sequence. Thawed, overnight-rested PBMC were stained with GMM-loaded CD1B tetramer, viability dye and anti-CD3, then sorted. The lipid loaded on the CD1B tetramers was C32 glucose monomycolate from Rhodococcus equi. The data were taken from a study of T cells in tuberculosis. The J segment lost 8 bases and the V segment lost 5 bases, leaving 8 bases of the junction unmatched. Germline CDR1 MNHEY, CDR2 SVGAGI. The CDR3 loop spans 13 amino acids. Chain pairing is unknown; alpha and beta were sequenced separately. Produced via immunoSEQ multiplex PCR; TCRdb's table is partial and in-frame only. The sample has 70,000 to 95,000 clones; about nine tenths are singletons.

The sequenced material came from CD1b-GMM tetramer-negative cells sorted from PBMCs. This clonotype was obtained from an adult woman with latent tuberculosis. This chain links TRBV6-5 with TRBJ1-1, with TRBD1 matching over 7 bases. The CDR3 coding sequence is TGTGCCAGCAGTCTAATACAGGGGACCGAAGCTTTCTTT. It encodes CASSLIQGTEAFF.